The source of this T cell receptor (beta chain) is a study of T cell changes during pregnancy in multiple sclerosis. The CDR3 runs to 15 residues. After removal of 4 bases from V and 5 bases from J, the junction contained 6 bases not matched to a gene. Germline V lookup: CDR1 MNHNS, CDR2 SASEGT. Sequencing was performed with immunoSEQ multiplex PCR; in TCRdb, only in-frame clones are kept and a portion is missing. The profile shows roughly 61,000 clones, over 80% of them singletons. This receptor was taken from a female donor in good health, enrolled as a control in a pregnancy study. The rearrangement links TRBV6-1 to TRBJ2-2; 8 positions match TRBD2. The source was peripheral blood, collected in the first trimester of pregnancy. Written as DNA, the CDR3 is TGTGCCAGCAGTGCTCTAGCGGGCAGTACCGGGGAGCTGTTTTTT. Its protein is CASSALAGSTGELFF.